This TCR beta chain was captured by sequencing in a study of blood T cells in healthy people across ages. Study-wide findings and caveats: More naive CD4+ cells and higher diversity marked long-lived donors relative to aged donors. PBMCs went unsorted, and a conclusive naive versus antigen-experienced comparison was therefore prevented.

Alongside a J-beta primer mix, a sample-barcoded 5' primer served in a second PCR lasting about 6 to 11 cycles. Via MiXCR, TCRdb re-called the 5' RACE reads, giving one row per CDR3 protein. The sample records roughly 1.7 million distinct CDR3 sequences, about 31% being singletons. Concerning this clonotype: Its antigen is not known.

The sequenced sample consisted of blood. This TCR was recovered from a woman aged 30 to 39 in good health.

The chain's CDR3 is CASSWSSNTDTQYF. The CDR3 DNA is TGTGCCAGCAGTTGGAGCTCGAACACAGATACGCAGTATTTT. V gene TRBV12-3 or TRBV12-4 combines with J gene TRBJ2-3; D is unclear. This CDR3 has 14 residues. Trimming stripped 4 bases from V and 2 bases from J, with 10 bases between.